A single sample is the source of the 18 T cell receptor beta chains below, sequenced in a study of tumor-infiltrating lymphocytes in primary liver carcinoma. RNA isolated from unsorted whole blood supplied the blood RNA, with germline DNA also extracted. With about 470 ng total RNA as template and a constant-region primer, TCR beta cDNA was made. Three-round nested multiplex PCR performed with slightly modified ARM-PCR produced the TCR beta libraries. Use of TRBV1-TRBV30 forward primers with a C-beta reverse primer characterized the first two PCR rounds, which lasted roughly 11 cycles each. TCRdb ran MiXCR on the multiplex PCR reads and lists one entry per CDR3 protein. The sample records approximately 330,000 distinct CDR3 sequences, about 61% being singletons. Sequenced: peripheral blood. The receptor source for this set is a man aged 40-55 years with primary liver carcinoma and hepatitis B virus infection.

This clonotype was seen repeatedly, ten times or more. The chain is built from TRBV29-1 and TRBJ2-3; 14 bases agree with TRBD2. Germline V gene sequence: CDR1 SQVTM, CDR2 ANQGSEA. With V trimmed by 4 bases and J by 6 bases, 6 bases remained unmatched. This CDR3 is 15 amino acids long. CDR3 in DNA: TGCAGCGTTGCGAGACTAGCGGGAGGGTGGGATACGCAGTATTTT. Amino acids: CSVARLAGGWDTQYF.

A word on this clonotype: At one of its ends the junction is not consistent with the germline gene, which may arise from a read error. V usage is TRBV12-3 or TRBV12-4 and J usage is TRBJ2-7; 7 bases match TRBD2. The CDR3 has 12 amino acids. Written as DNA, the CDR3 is TGTGCCAGCAGTCTAGCGGAAATCCAGCAGTACTTC. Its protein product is CASSLAEIQQYF.

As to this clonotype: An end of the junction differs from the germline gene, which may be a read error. The DNA of the CDR3 is TGCGCCTGCAGTCAGGGGTTTCGTAGCGGGAACTACGAGCAGTACTTC. It is translated as CACSQGFRSGNYEQYF. The V gene is TRBV23-1, the J gene TRBJ2-7; the match to TRBD2 covers 8 bases. TRBV23-1 is annotated as an ORF whose role is uncertain. This CDR3 is built from 16 residues.

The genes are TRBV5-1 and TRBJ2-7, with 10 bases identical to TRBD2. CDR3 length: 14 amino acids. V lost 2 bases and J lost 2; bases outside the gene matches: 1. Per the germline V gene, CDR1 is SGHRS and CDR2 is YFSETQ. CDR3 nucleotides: TGCGCCAGCAGCTTTAGCGGGGGGACCTACGAGCAGTACTTC. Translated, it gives CASSFSGGTYEQYF.

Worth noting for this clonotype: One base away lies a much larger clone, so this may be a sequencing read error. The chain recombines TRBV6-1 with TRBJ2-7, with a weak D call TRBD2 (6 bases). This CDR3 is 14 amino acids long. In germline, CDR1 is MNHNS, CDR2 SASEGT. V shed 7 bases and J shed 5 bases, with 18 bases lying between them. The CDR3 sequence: CASNPREEYHEQYF. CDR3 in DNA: TGTGCCAGCAATCCCAGGGAGGAATACCACGAGCAGTACTTC.

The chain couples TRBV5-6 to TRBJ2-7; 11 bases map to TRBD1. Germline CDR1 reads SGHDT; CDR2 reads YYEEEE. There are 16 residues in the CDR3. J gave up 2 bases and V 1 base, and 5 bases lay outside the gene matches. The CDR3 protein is CASSLRTGGRPYEQYF. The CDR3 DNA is TGTGCCAGCAGCTTGCGGACAGGGGGCCGCCCCTACGAGCAGTACTTC. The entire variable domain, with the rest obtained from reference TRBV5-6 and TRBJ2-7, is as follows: DAGVTQSPTHLIKTRGQQVTLRCSPKSGHDTVSWYQQALGQGPQFIFQYYEEEERQRGNFPDRFSGHQFPNYSSELNVNALLLGDSALYLCASSLRTGGRPYEQYFGPGTRLTVT.

The CDR3 region is CACSLGLGLNTEAFF. DNA of the CDR3: TGTGCTTGCAGCTTAGGATTAGGGTTGAACACTGAAGCTTTCTTT. This chain connects TRBV11-2 to TRBJ1-1; no firm D call. The CDR3 is made up of 15 amino acids. Germline CDR1 SGHAT, CDR2 FQNNGV.

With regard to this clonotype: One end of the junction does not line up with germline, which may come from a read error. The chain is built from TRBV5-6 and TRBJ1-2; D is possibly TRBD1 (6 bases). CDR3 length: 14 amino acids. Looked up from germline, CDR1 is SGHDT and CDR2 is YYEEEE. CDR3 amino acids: CASSFGTSNYGHTF. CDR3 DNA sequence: TGTGCCAGCAGCTTCGGGACATCTAACTATGGCCACACCTTC.

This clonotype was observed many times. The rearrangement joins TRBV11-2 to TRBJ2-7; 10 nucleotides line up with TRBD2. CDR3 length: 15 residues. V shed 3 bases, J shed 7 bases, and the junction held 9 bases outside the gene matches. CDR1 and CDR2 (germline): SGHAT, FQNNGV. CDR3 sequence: CASSFFLASGGEQYF. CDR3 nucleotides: TGTGCCAGCAGCTTTTTTTTAGCTAGCGGGGGAGAGCAGTACTTC.

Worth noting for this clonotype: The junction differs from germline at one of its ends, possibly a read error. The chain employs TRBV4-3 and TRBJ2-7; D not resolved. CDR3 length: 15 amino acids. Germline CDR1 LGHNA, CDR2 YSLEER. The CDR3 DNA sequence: TGCGCCAGCAGCCCCGAGTGGGGTGGCGGCTACAAGCAGTACTTC. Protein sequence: CASSPEWGGGYKQYF.

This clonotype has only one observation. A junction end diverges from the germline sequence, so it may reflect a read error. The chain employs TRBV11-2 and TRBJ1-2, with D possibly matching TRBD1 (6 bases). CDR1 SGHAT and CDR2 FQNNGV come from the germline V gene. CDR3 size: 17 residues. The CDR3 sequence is CVSSSGSRGGAPSGYTF. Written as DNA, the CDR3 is TGTGTCAGCAGCTCCGGGAGTAGGGGGGGCGCTCCATCTGGCTACACCTTC.

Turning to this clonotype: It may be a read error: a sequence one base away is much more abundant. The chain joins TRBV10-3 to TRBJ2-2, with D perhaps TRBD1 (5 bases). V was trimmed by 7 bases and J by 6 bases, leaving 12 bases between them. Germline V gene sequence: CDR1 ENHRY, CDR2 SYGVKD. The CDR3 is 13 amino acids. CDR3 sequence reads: CAITNRSAGELFF. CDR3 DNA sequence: TGTGCCATCACTAACAGGTCAGCCGGGGAGCTGTTTTTT.

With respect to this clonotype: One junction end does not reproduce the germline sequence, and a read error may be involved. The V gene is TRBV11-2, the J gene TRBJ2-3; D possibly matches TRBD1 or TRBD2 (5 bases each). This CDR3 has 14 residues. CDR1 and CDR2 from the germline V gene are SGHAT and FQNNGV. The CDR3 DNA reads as TGTGCCAGCAGCTTAGCCCCTGGGGGAGATACGCAGTATTTC. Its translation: CASSLAPGGDTQYF.

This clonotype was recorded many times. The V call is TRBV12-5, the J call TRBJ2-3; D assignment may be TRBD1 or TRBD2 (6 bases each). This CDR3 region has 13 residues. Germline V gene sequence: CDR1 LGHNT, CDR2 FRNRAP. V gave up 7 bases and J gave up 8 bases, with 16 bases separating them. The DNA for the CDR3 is TGTGCTAGTGTTCCCCCGGAGGGGGGTACGCAGTATTTT. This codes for CASVPPEGGTQYF.

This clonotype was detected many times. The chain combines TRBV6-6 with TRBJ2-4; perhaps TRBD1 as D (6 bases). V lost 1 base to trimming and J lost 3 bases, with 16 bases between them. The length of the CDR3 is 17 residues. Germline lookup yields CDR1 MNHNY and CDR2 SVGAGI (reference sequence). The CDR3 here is CASSYLKPGQDKNIQYF. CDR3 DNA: TGTGCCAGCAGTTACTTGAAACCGGGACAAGACAAAAACATTCAGTACTTC.

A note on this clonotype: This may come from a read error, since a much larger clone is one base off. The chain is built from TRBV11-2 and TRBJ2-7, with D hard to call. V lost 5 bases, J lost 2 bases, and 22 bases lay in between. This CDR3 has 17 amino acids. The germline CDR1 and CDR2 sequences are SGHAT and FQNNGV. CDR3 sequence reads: CASSQDFWGKGAYEQYF. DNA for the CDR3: TGTGCCAGCAGCCAAGATTTTTGGGGAAAGGGTGCCTACGAGCAGTACTTC.

DNA for the CDR3: TGTGCCAGCAGCTCCGCGGTTAGTGGTGTTCCAAATGAGCAGTTCTTC. Translation: CASSSAVSGVPNEQFF. The rearrangement joins TRBV11-2 to TRBJ2-1; D is ambiguous. CDR3 size: 16 residues. V lost 4 bases and J 7 bases, leaving 20 bases between the germline ends. Per germline, CDR1 SGHAT and CDR2 FQNNGV.

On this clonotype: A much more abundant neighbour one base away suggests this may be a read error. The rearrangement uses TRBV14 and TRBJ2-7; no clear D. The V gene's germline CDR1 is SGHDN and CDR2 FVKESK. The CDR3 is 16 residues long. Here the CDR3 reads CANSQGLSASAYEQYF. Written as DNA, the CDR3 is TGTGCCAACAGCCAAGGGCTTTCCGCTAGTGCCTACGAGCAGTACTTC. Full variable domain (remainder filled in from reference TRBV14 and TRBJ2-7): EAGVTQFPSHSVIEKGQTVTLRCDPISGHDNLYWYRRVMGKEIKFLLHFVKESKQDESGMPNNRFLAERTGGTYSTLKVQPAELEDSGVYFCANSQGLSASAYEQYFGPGTRLTVT.